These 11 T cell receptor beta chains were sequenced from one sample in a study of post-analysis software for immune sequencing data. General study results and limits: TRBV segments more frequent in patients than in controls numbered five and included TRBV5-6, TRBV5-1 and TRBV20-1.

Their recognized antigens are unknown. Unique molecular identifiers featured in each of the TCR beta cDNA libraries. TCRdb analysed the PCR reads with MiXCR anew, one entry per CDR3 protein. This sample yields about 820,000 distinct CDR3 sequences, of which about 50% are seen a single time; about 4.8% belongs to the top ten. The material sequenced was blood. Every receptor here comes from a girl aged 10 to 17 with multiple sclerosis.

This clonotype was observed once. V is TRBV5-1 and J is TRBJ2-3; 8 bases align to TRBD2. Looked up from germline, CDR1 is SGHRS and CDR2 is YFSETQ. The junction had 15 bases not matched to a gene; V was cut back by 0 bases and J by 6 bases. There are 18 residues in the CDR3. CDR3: CASSLVPSGSPRVDTQYF. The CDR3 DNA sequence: TGCGCCAGCAGCTTGGTGCCTAGCGGGTCCCCAAGGGTGGATACGCAGTATTTT.

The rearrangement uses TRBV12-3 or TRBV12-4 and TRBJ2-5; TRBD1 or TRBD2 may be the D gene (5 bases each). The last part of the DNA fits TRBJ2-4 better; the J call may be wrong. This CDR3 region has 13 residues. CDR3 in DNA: TGTGCCAGCAGTTTAGGGGACCAAAACATTCAGTACTTC. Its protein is CASSLGDQNIQYF.

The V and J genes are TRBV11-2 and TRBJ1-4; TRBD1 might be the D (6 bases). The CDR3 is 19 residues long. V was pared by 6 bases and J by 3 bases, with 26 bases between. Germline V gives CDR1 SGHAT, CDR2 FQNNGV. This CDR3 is CASSSYGPGTPYSNEKLFF. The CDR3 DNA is TGTGCCAGCAGTTCCTACGGGCCCGGGACACCGTATTCTAATGAAAAACTGTTTTTT.

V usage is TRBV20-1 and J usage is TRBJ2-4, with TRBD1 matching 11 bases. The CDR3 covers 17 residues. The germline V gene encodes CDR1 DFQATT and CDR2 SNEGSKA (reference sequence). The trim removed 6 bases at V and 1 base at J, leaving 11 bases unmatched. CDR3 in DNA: TGCAGTGCCATTTCGATGGGGGACAGGGGGGCCAAAAACATTCAGTACTTC. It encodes CSAISMGDRGAKNIQYF.

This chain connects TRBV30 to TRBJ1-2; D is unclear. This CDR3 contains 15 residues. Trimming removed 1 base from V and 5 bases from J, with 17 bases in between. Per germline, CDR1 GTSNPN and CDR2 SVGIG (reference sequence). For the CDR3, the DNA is TGTGCCTGGAGTGAAGGGTGGAGTGTCTATTATGGCTACACCTTC. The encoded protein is CAWSEGWSVYYGYTF.

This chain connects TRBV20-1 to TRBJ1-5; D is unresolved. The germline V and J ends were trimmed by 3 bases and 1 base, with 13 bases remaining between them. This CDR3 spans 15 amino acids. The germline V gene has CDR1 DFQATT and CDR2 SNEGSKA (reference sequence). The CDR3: CSARGSSGSNQPQHF. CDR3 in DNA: TGCAGTGCTAGGGGATCTTCAGGAAGCAATCAGCCCCAGCATTTT.

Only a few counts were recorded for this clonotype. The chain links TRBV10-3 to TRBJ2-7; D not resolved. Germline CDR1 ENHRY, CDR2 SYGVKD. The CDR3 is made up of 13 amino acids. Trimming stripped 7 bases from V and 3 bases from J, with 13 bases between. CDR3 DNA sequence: TGTGCCATCATGAATGACAACTACTACGAGCAGTACTTC. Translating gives CAIMNDNYYEQYF.

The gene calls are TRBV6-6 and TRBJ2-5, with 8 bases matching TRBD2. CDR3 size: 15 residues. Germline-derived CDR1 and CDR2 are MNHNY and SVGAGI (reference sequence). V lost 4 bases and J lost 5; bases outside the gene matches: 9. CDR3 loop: CASSFRTSGGETQYF. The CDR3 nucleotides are TGTGCCAGCAGTTTTCGGACTTCGGGGGGGGAGACCCAGTACTTC.

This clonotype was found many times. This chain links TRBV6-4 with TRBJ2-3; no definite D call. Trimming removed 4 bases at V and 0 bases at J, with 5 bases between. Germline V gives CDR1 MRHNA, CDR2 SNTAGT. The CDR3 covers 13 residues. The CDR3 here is CASSAGSTDTQYF. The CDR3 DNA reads TGTGCCAGCAGTGCGGGCAGCACAGATACGCAGTATTTT.

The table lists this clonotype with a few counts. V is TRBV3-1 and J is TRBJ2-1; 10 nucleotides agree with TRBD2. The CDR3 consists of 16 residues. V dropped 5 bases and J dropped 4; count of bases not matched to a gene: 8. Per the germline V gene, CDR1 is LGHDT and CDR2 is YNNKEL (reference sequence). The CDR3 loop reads CASSGPGLAEYNEQFF. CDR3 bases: TGTGCCAGCAGCGGTCCCGGACTAGCGGAATACAATGAGCAGTTCTTC.

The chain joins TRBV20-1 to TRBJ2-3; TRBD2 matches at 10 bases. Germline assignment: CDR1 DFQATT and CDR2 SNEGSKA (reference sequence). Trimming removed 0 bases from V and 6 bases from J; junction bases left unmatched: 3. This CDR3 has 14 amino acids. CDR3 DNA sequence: TGCAGTGCTAGAGATTCTAGCGGGAGTGATACGCAGTATTTT. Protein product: CSARDSSGSDTQYF.